The clone carrying this TCR beta chain appeared a few times. Its antigen is still unknown. Clones were read by immunoSEQ multiplex PCR, and TCRdb kept only the in-frame ones, dropping some. The data show almost 70,000 clones, with about 67% seen just once and 1.5% to 1.7% held by the top ten. This entry is derived from a study of vaccination effects on CD4 cells after COVID-19. Study summary: Samples were taken post-vaccine, and their median timing was 72 days after the second dose. Study-level results: Healthy vaccine recipients' vaccine-induced clones were almost all SARS-CoV-2 mono-reactive. Substantial clonal contraction characterized both infection- and vaccine-induced clones late after vaccination.

Peptide-pool stimulation followed by sequencing identified expanded antigen-specific CD4+ clonotypes in the ViraFEST assay. Cultured cells yielded isolated CD4+ T cells after 10 days. Of the BNT162b2 and mRNA-1273 vaccines, participants received two doses of one or the other. Cultivation was performed at 1.5 million to 2 million PBMC per well with roughly 9.2 IU/ml IL-2 and 9.5 to 10 ug/ml peptides added. The CDR3 runs 14 residues. V dropped 4 bases and J dropped 8 bases, with 17 bases sitting between them. Germline V gene lookup returns CDR1 SGHDN and CDR2 FVKESK. Sequenced here: CD4+ T cells from PBMCs cultured with HCoV-229E spike peptides, sampled after COVID-19 vaccination. The clonotype comes from a human donor who received a COVID-19 vaccine. V and J are TRBV14 and TRBJ1-2; a weak D match, TRBD1 (5 bases). The CDR3: CASSPNRSPGGYTF. In DNA form, the CDR3 reads TGTGCCAGCAGCCCTAATAGATCCCCAGGGGGCTACACCTTC.